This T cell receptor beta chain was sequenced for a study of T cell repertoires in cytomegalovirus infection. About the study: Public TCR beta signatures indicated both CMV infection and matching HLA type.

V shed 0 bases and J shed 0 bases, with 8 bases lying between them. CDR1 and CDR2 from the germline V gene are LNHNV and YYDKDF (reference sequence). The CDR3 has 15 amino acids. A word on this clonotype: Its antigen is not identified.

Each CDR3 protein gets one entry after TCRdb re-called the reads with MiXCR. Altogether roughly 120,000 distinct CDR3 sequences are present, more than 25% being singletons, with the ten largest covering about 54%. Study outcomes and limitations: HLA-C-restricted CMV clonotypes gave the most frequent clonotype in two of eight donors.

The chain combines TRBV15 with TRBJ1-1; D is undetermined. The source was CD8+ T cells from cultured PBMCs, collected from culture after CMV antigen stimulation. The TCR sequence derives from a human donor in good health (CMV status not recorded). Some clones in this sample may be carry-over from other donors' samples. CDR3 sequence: CATSREAFLNTEAFF. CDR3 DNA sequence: TGTGCCACCAGCAGAGAGGCGTTCTTGAACACTGAAGCTTTCTTT.